A single sample gave rise to the 26 T cell receptor beta chains below, sequenced in a study of cytomegalovirus exposure and HLA in healthy donors. Vbeta (60) and Jbeta (13) primers were used in the PCR. Profiled with immunoSEQ multiplex PCR; TCRdb holds only in-frame clones, not every one. This repertoire shows about 140,000 clones, roughly 75% found once; its top ten account for nearly 7%. The specimen was PBMCs. These TCRs come from a man in his forties in good health and CMV-seropositive.

The V gene is TRBV15, the J gene TRBJ1-6; 8 nucleotides agree with TRBD1. The trim removed 6 bases at V and 7 bases at J, leaving 5 bases unmatched. The CDR3 covers 14 residues. Germline V CDR1 and CDR2: LNHNV, YYDKDF (reference sequence). CDR3 sequence reads: CATSRDRKNSPLHF. The CDR3 nucleotides read TGTGCCACCAGTCGGGACAGGAAAAATTCACCCCTCCACTTT.

This rearrangement joins TRBV7-9 to TRBJ1-4; TRBD1 is a possible D gene (5 bases). V was pared by 1 base and J by 6 bases, with 9 bases between. Germline V gene data show CDR1 as SEHNR and CDR2 as FQNEAQ (reference sequence). This CDR3 region has 14 residues. The CDR3 bases are TGTGCCAGCAGCTTAGGCCAGGGCGATGAAAAACTGTTTTTT. Its translation is CASSLGQGDEKLFF.

The rearrangement uses TRBV6-5 and TRBJ1-1; D gene ambiguous. The V gene lost 5 bases and the J gene lost 6 bases, with 16 bases spanning the gap. CDR3 length: 14 amino acids. Germline-derived CDR1 and CDR2 are MNHEY and SVGAGI. CDR3 in amino acids: CASSRPERAAEAFF. DNA of the CDR3: TGTGCCAGCAGTCGTCCGGAGAGGGCTGCTGAAGCTTTCTTT.

The genes are TRBV5-1 and TRBJ1-5; a possible D gene is TRBD1 (5 bases). From germline, CDR1 is SGHRS and CDR2 YFSETQ. The CDR3 contains 16 residues. Trimming cost V 7 bases and J 0 bases, with 17 bases left between them. CDR3 DNA sequence: TGCGCCAGCCCTTGGGGCAACAGTTATAGCAATCAGCCCCAGCATTTT. Residues: CASPWGNSYSNQPQHF.

The chain employs TRBV7-2 and TRBJ1-1; 7 nucleotides agree with TRBD1. V shed 0 bases, J shed 5 bases, and the junction held 12 bases outside the gene matches. Germline lookup yields CDR1 SGHTA and CDR2 FQGNSA. The CDR3 loop spans 17 amino acids. The CDR3 DNA follows: TGTGCCAGCAGCTTAGCGGCAGGGGGAGTATTCAGGACTGAAGCTTTCTTT. Amino acids: CASSLAAGGVFRTEAFF.

The chain has TRBV10-2 and TRBJ2-1, with D possibly TRBD2 on 5 matching bases. V shed 6 bases and J shed 2 bases, with 17 bases lying between them. The CDR3 length is 16 residues. Germline assignment: CDR1 WSHSY and CDR2 SAAADI. The CDR3 spells CASRTGRELAYNEQFF. For the CDR3, the DNA is TGCGCCAGCAGAACCGGAAGGGAGTTAGCCTACAATGAGCAGTTCTTC.

CDR3 nucleotide sequence: TGTGCCAGCAGCTGGACAGCGGGGGGTACACCCTACGAGCAGTACTTC. Amino acid sequence: CASSWTAGGTPYEQYF. The rearrangement joins TRBV5-6 to TRBJ2-7; TRBD2 agrees at 9 bases. After removal of 3 bases from V and 2 bases from J, the junction contained 9 bases not matched to a gene. The CDR3 contains 16 residues. Germline V gene lookup returns CDR1 SGHDT and CDR2 YYEEEE. Variable domain in full (rest from reference TRBV5-6 and TRBJ2-7): DAGVTQSPTHLIKTRGQQVTLRCSPKSGHDTVSWYQQALGQGPQFIFQYYEEEERQRGNFPDRFSGHQFPNYSSELNVNALLLGDSALYLCASSWTAGGTPYEQYFGPGTRLTVT.

This rearrangement joins TRBV5-1 to TRBJ2-7, with 9 bases matching TRBD1. V trimming: 4 bases; J trimming: 5 bases; junction bases outside the gene matches: 7. The CDR3 is made up of 14 amino acids. Germline V lookup: CDR1 SGHRS, CDR2 YFSETQ. The DNA of the CDR3 is TGCGCCAGCAGCCTCAGGACAGGGGTGGACGAGCAGTACTTC. Translation: CASSLRTGVDEQYF.

The CDR3 loop is CASGPEGRAMNTEAFF. CDR3 in DNA: TGTGCCAGCGGCCCGGAGGGCAGGGCCATGAACACTGAAGCTTTCTTT. This chain connects TRBV7-8 to TRBJ1-1; a weak D match, TRBD1 (5 bases). This CDR3 has 16 amino acids. CDR1 SGHVS and CDR2 FQNEAQ come from the germline V gene. V shed 8 bases and J shed 0 bases, with 19 bases lying between them.

This clone appeared a few times. The genes are TRBV23-1 and TRBJ1-5; D uncertain. TRBV23-1 falls under the ORF class, with uncertain function. The CDR3 is made up of 10 amino acids. Between the trimmed V and J ends, which lost 7 bases and 8 bases, there was a span of 6 bases. In DNA form, the CDR3 reads TGCGCCAGCATCGAGAAGCCCCAGCATTTT. The encoded protein is CASIEKPQHF.

V is TRBV15 and J is TRBJ2-7, with 7 bases matching TRBD1. Per germline, CDR1 LNHNV and CDR2 YYDKDF (reference sequence). CDR3 size: 16 residues. With 0 bases clipped from V and 0 bases from J, the junction kept 5 bases outside the gene matches. The CDR3 loop is CATSRERTGVSYEQYF. The DNA for the CDR3 is TGTGCCACCAGCAGAGAGCGGACAGGTGTCTCCTACGAGCAGTACTTC.

The chain couples TRBV7-2 to TRBJ1-5; 10 positions match TRBD1. Germline CDR1 reads SGHTA; CDR2 reads FQGNSA. This CDR3 is built from 15 residues. Germline trimming cut 5 bases from V and 5 bases from J; bases unmatched to any gene: 6. In nucleotides, the CDR3 is TGTGCCAGCAGCCCCCCCGGGACAGGGGATCAGCCCCAGCATTTT. Translation gives CASSPPGTGDQPQHF.

This sequence joins TRBV2 and TRBJ1-4, with D perhaps matching TRBD1 (6 bases). The CDR3 sequence is 15 residues long. V was cut by 1 base and J by 2 bases, with 8 bases left in between. Looked up from germline, CDR1 is SNHLY and CDR2 is FYNNEI. The CDR3 region has the DNA TGTGCCAGCAGTGAAGGGACAGCGACTAATGAAAAACTGTTTTTT. Protein product: CASSEGTATNEKLFF.

J is TRBJ1-2 and V is TRBV2, with 9 bases that match TRBD1. The CDR3 has 14 amino acids. CDR1 is SNHLY, CDR2 FYNNEI, per germline. V trimming: 0 bases; J trimming: 8 bases; junction bases outside the gene matches: 4. The CDR3 DNA follows: TGTGCCAGCAGTGAAGCCGGGACAGGGAGAGGCTACACCTTC. It translates to CASSEAGTGRGYTF.

This clone was recorded a few times. DNA of the CDR3: TGTGCCAGCAGCAGGGGGCGGAATGAAAAACTGTTTTTT. It translates to CASSRGRNEKLFF. This chain links TRBV6-1 with TRBJ1-4; 8 nucleotides agree with TRBD1. Germline V gene sequence: CDR1 MNHNS, CDR2 SASEGT. Trimming at V came to 6 bases and at J to 5 bases, leaving 2 bases not matched to a gene. The CDR3 totals 13 residues.

The chain employs TRBV5-1 and TRBJ2-1; D may be TRBD1 (5 bases). The CDR3 is 16 residues long. The V gene's germline CDR1 is SGHRS and CDR2 YFSETQ. V lost 3 bases to trimming and J lost 7 bases, with 20 bases between them. CDR3 nucleotide sequence: TGCGCCAGCAGCTCCCTTGACAGTCGGGCGCGGAATGAGCAGTTCTTC. It translates to CASSSLDSRARNEQFF.

This clone was recorded a few times. This chain joins TRBV9 and TRBJ2-3; the D gene is possibly TRBD2 (5 bases). V was shortened by 3 bases and J by 5 bases, with 13 bases between the two germline ends. The CDR3 is made up of 14 amino acids. Germline V gene lookup returns CDR1 SGDLS and CDR2 YYNGEE. The DNA for the CDR3 is TGTGCCAGCAGCGCCGGACTGAGGGTAGATACGCAGTATTTT. It yields the protein CASSAGLRVDTQYF.

This rearrangement joins TRBV19 to TRBJ1-5; weak D call: TRBD1 (5 bases). CDR3 size: 13 residues. Germline values: CDR1 LNHDA, CDR2 SQIVND (reference sequence). V lost 4 bases and J lost 6, with 10 bases in between. The CDR3 sequence: CASSKQEGQPQHF. The CDR3, as DNA: TGTGCCAGTAGTAAACAGGAGGGTCAGCCCCAGCATTTT. The full variable domain, completed using reference TRBV19 and TRBJ1-5, is DGGITQSPKYLFRKEGQNVTLSCEQNLNHDAMYWYRQDPGQGLRLIYYSQIVNDFQKGDIAEGYSVSREKKESFPLTVTSAQKNPTAFYLCASSKQEGQPQHFGDGTRLSIL.

V is TRBV5-4 and J is TRBJ2-5; 8 nucleotides match TRBD2. V lost 0 bases, J lost 6 bases, and 10 bases stayed unmatched. Germline V gives CDR1 SGHNT, CDR2 YYREEE (reference sequence). The CDR3 runs to 16 residues. The CDR3 region has the DNA TGTGCCAGCAGCTTGGAAGCCGGGAGGGCCGGGAAGACCCAGTACTTC. Translating gives CASSLEAGRAGKTQYF. The complete variable domain, with remaining parts taken from reference TRBV5-4 and TRBJ2-5, reads ETGVTQSPTHLIKTRGQQVTLRCSSQSGHNTVSWYQQALGQGPQFIFQYYREEENGRGNFPPRFSGLQFPNYSSELNVNALELDDSALYLCASSLEAGRAGKTQYFGPGTRLLVL.

The V and J genes are TRBV7-9 and TRBJ1-1; the D gene is possibly TRBD1 (6 bases). The CDR3 totals 14 residues. Deletions cut 5 bases from V and 4 bases from J, with 14 bases between. Germline-derived CDR1 and CDR2 are SEHNR and FQNEAQ (reference sequence). CDR3: CASSRNRVGTEAFF. The CDR3 DNA is TGTGCCAGCAGCAGAAACAGGGTCGGCACTGAAGCTTTCTTT.

This clone was counted only a few times. The gene calls are TRBV4-3 and TRBJ1-2, with 7 bases fitting TRBD1. The germline V gene encodes CDR1 LGHNA and CDR2 YSLEER. The CDR3 totals 16 residues. V lost 0 bases, J lost 3 bases, and 7 bases stayed unmatched. The CDR3: CASSQDQVQGDYGYTF. DNA of the CDR3: TGCGCCAGCAGCCAAGATCAGGTCCAGGGGGACTATGGCTACACCTTC.

This sequence joins TRBV11-2 and TRBJ2-5, with TRBD1 as a possible D gene (6 bases). This CDR3 has 15 amino acids. In germline, CDR1 is SGHAT, CDR2 FQNNGV. The ends were cut back, 5 bases at V and 5 bases at J, with 18 bases in the middle. DNA of the CDR3: TGTGCCAGCAGCCCCTCCAATACAGGGAAGGAGACCCAGTACTTC. Its translation is CASSPSNTGKETQYF.

The V call is TRBV29-1, the J call TRBJ2-2; tentative D call: TRBD1 (5 bases). Trimming took off 0 bases at V and 4 bases at J, with 12 bases between the two ends. This CDR3 is 15 amino acids long. Per germline, CDR1 SQVTM and CDR2 ANQGSEA. CDR3 protein: CSVEDRVGITGELFF. In DNA, the CDR3 is TGCAGCGTTGAAGACAGGGTAGGGATCACCGGGGAGCTGTTTTTT.

V usage is TRBV10-3 and J usage is TRBJ2-5; weak D call: TRBD1 (5 bases). CDR1 and CDR2 from the germline V gene are ENHRY and SYGVKD. V lost 4 bases and J 4 bases, leaving 16 bases between the germline ends. CDR3 length equals 15 residues. The CDR3 spells CAISGLQGGAETQYF. CDR3 nucleotides: TGTGCCATCAGTGGCCTTCAGGGCGGAGCAGAGACCCAGTACTTC.

J is TRBJ1-2 and V is TRBV4-3; no firm D call. This CDR3 contains 14 residues. The germline V gene has CDR1 LGHNA and CDR2 YSLEER. Trimming took 1 base from V and 3 from J, leaving 9 bases between them. Written as DNA, the CDR3 is TGCGCCAGCAGCCAAGCGCGGGAGTACTATGGCTACACCTTC. This translates into CASSQAREYYGYTF.

The J gene is TRBJ1-1, the V gene TRBV15; TRBD1 matches 7 bases. J was trimmed by 5 bases and V by 1 base; bases with no gene match: 4. There are 14 residues in the CDR3. Germline CDR1 LNHNV, CDR2 YYDKDF (reference sequence). In nucleotides, the CDR3 is TGTGCCACCAGCAGAGGAGGGGGCCGTACTGAAGCTTTCTTT. Amino acids: CATSRGGGRTEAFF.